The present entry profiles one T cell receptor (beta chain) with its context. This clonotype was found many times. Its antigen is currently not known. No much larger clonotype is one base removed from it; base qualities were not supplied. Taken from cysteine to phenylalanine, the CDR3 has 17 residues. CDR3 DNA only is kept here, 51 bases in frame from base 1. Trimming at the junction amounts to 5 bases on V and 2 bases on J, and the germline ends lie 20 bases apart. The germline V gene (reference sequence) specifies SEHNR as CDR1 and FQNEAQ as CDR2. The healthy controls were volunteers from a blood bank in Maryland, USA. For the unsorted PBMC libraries, 2 million PBMCs were stored in RNAlater at -80 degrees C until RNA extraction and were used to generate the libraries. PBMCs were separated from peripheral blood using Ficoll-Hypaque density gradient centrifugation and then cryopreserved in liquid nitrogen.

These data belong to a study of neurological immune-mediated disorders (dated by TCRdb to about 2019). For context, the study as a whole: Peripheral blood TCR-beta repertoires from patients with HTLV-I-associated myelopathy (HAM/TSP), patients with multiple sclerosis, and healthy controls were compared in the study using UMI-based sequencing. The cohort included about 70 subjects: about 14 with HAM/TSP, about 34 with multiple sclerosis, and around 20 healthy controls. The roughly 110 TCR-beta libraries included longitudinal samples, technical triplicates and paired sorted CD4+ and CD8+ T-cell subsets alongside PBMC samples.

cDNA was synthesized by template-switch 5'RACE using a primer carrying a 10-nucleotide random unique molecular identifier by which each TCR transcript was tagged. Over 200 million TCR-beta sequences, covering 15-18 subjects, were produced in each sequencing run. The RNeasy kit was used to extract total RNA. Using the KAPA Real-time Library Amplification kit, TCR-beta VDJ regions were amplified with primers for the TCR constant region and the 5'RACE anchor. A first PCR added sample indexes and Illumina adaptors, and a second PCR then raised library yield. After purification with Ampure beads, the TCR product of roughly 650 bp was size-selected on a 2% E-gel SizeSelection system. Library quality was checked on a Bioanalyzer, concentration was measured with Qubit, and libraries were quantified with the Kapa Library Quantification kit before pooling. Libraries were sequenced paired-end 2 x 150 bp on an Illumina HiSeq 2500. To increase sequence diversity, about 25-31% phiX was spiked into each library pool. The authors' pipeline ran thus. Quality-filtered reads were processed with the UMI-based MiGEC pipeline, and over 75% of raw TCR sequences were removed by the MiGEC pipeline during error correction. IMGT germline references were used for alignment of VDJ genes, and clonotypes were defined by a unique CDR3 amino acid sequence together with V-J genes. VDJtools evaluated clonal expansion, Shannon diversity and CDR3 relatedness (CalcPairwiseDistances, ClusterSamples); CLCbio workbench built phylogenetic trees. Expanded clones were defined as having at least 8 unique UMIs, based on coefficient-of-variation modelling across technical triplicates. In TCRdb, the public reads were trimmed at Q25 with fastp and aligned with MiXCR, with productive beta chains retained. A single entry per CDR3 protein holds the most common genes and DNA from its merged rows. The V and J calls shown here were made by TCRdb, not taken from the authors' results. Recorded for this sample are roughly 38,000 distinct CDR3 sequences; around 7.8% of them occurred a single time. Around 4.5% of the sample belongs to the ten largest clones.

What the research found in general, with its limitations: The highest TCR clonal expansion was observed in HAM/TSP patients, whereas the lowest was observed in MS patients, even when compared with healthy controls. Expanded clones from different subjects shared no identical CDR3 amino acid sequences, which suggests that TCR-beta repertoires were private in all groups.

The source material was PBMCs. The receptor chain draws on TRBV7-9 and TRBJ2-3; the D gene is perhaps TRBD1 or TRBD2, each of them matching over 6 bases. This clonotype was sampled from a woman in her thirties or forties in good health. CDR3 loop: CASSAEPGALLTDTQYF. The DNA sequence is as follows: TGTGCCAGCAGCGCGGAGCCGGGGGCCTTACTCACAGATACGCAGTATTTT.